The sequence of this T cell receptor (beta chain) was determined in a study of graft-versus-host responses after intestinal transplantation. Study-level background: Grafts were multivisceral, liver-intestinal, or isolated intestinal. Anti-thymocyte globulin served as induction for all recipients, who then took tacrolimus and steroids for about 3 years.

This table comes from immunoSEQ multiplex PCR, and its TCRdb copy is limited to in-frame clones, with some not included. The sample includes tens of thousands of clones, about 94% of them seen just once. This CDR3 is built from 15 residues. Germline CDR1 reads LGHNA; CDR2 reads YNFKEQ. V dropped 1 base and J dropped 2 bases, with 12 bases sitting between them. Study-level points and caveats: GvH clones surfaced in recipient marrow, some emerging earlier in ileum or blood. There was an association between peak levels of circulating GvH clones and early post-transplant HvG declines.

For this clone: Its antigen is not identified.

This chain joins TRBV4-2 and TRBJ2-7; unclear D gene. This clonotype was sampled from a human donor who received an intestinal transplant. This specimen was unstimulated CD8+ T cells sorted from spleen or lymph node cells, taken before intestinal transplant. This CDR3 reads CASSQVVQVTYEQYF. CDR3 DNA: TGTGCCAGCAGCCAAGTCGTGCAGGTTACCTACGAGCAGTACTTC.